Sequencing of this T cell receptor (beta chain) was carried out in a study of blood T cell repertoires in COVID-19. Study at large: Researchers got acute and convalescent COVID-19 samples from the United States, Italy and Spain. The cDNA or gDNA used as material had been derived from T cells, B-cell-depleted T cells, or PBMCs.

In the original analysis: Amplified reference gene primers provided the basis for estimating nucleated cell counts. Sequencing used immunoSEQ multiplex PCR; TCRdb keeps in-frame clones, though not all of them. From that table come the V and J calls and clone size; the DNA was used to work out D and trimming. The table lists a few hundred thousand clones, 80% to 90% of them singletons. V was pared by 1 base and J by 0 bases, with 9 bases between. Per the germline V gene, CDR1 is SGHTA and CDR2 is FQGNSA. CDR3 length: 16 amino acids. Ages ranged from roughly 18 to 100 years, with residence in around 24 US areas.

The chain combines TRBV7-2 with TRBJ2-2; D may be TRBD2 (6 bases). Sequenced: PBMCs or T cells enriched from blood (not recorded which). This sequence originates from a woman aged 35 to 49 with acute COVID-19. The CDR3 sequence is CASSLGGNPNTGELFF. The CDR3 DNA follows: TGTGCCAGCAGCTTAGGCGGGAACCCGAACACCGGGGAGCTGTTTTTT.